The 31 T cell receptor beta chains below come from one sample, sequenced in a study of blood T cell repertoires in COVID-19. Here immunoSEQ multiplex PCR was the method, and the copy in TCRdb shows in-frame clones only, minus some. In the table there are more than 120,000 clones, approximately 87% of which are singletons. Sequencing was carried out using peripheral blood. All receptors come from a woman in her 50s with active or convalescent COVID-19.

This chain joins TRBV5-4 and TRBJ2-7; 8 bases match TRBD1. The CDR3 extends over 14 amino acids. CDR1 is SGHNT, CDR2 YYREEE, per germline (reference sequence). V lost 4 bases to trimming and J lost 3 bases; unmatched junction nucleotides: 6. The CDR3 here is CASSARTGNYEQYF. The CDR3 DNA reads TGTGCCAGCAGCGCCCGGACAGGGAACTACGAGCAGTACTTC.

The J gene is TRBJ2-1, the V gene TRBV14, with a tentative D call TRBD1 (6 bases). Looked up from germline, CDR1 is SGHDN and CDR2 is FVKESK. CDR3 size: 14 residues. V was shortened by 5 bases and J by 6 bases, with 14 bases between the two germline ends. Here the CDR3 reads CASSYGQKPNEQFF. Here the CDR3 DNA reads TGTGCCAGCAGCTACGGACAGAAACCCAATGAGCAGTTCTTC.

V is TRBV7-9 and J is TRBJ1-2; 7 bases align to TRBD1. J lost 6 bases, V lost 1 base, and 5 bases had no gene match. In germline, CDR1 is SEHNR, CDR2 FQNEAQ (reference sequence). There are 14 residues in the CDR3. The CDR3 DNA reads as TGTGCCAGCAGCTTAGTAGGGACAGAAGATGGCTACACCTTC. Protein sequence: CASSLVGTEDGYTF.

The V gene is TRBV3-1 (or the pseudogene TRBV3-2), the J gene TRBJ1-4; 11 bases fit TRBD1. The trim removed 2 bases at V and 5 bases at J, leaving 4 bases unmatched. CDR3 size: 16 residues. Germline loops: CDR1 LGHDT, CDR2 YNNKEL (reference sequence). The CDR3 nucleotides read TGTGCCAGCAGCCAATTTAGGACAGGGGGCAATGAAAAACTGTTTTTT. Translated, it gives CASSQFRTGGNEKLFF.

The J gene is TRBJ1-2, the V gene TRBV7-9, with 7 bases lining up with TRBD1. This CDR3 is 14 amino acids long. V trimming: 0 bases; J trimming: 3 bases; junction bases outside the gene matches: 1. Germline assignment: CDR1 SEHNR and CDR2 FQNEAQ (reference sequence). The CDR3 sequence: CASSLAGTDYGYTF. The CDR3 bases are TGTGCCAGCAGCTTAGCCGGGACAGACTATGGCTACACCTTC.

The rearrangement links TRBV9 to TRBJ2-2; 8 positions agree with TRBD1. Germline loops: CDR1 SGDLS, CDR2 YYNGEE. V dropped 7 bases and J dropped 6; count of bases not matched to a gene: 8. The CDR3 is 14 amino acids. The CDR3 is CASGQGGAPGELFF. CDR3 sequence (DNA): TGTGCCAGCGGACAGGGTGGTGCGCCCGGGGAGCTGTTTTTT.

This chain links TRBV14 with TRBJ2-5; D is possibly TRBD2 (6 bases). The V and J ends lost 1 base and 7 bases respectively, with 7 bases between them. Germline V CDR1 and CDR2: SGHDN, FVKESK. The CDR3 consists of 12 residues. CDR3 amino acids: CASSQGGLTQYF. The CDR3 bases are TGTGCCAGCAGCCAAGGGGGACTGACCCAGTACTTC.

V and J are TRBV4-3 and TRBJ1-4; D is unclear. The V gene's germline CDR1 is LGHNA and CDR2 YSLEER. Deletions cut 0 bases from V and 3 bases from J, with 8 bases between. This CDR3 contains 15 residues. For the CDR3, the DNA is TGCGCCAGCAGCCAAGACCGCGGTCCTAATGAAAAACTGTTTTTT. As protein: CASSQDRGPNEKLFF.

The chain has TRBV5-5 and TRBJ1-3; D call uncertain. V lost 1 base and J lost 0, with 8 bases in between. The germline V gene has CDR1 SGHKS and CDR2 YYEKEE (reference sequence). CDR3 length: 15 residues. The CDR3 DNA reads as TGTGCCAGCAGCTTGTCTCCTTTCTCTGGAAACACCATATATTTT. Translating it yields CASSLSPFSGNTIYF.

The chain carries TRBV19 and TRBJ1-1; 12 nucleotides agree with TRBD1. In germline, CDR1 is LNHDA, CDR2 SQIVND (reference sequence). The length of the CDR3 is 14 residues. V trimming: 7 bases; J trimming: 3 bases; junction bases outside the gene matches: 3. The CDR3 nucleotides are TGTGCCAGTAAGGGGGACAGGGGGCACACTGAAGCTTTCTTT. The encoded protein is CASKGDRGHTEAFF.

DNA of the CDR3: TGTGCCAGCAGCCAAATACAAAATGGGGAGCAGGAGTATCCTGAAGCTTTCTTT. Residues: CASSQIQNGEQEYPEAFF. The rearrangement links TRBV3-1 (or the pseudogene TRBV3-2) to TRBJ1-1; D ambiguous. Trimming removed 2 bases from V and 6 bases from J, with 25 bases in between. Germline V gene lookup returns CDR1 LGHDT and CDR2 YNNKEL (reference sequence). The CDR3 consists of 18 residues.

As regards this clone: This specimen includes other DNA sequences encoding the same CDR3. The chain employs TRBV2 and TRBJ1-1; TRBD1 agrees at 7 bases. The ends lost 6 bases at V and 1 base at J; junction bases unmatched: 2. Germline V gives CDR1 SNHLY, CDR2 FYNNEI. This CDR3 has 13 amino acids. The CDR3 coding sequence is TGTGCCAGCAGGGGACAGCCGAACACTGAAGCTTTCTTT. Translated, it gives CASRGQPNTEAFF. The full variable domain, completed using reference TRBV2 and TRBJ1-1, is EPEVTQTPSHQVTQMGQEVILRCVPISNHLYFYWYRQILGQKVEFLVSFYNNEISEKSEIFDDQFSVERPDGSNFTLKIRSTKLEDSAMYFCASRGQPNTEAFFGQGTRLTVV.

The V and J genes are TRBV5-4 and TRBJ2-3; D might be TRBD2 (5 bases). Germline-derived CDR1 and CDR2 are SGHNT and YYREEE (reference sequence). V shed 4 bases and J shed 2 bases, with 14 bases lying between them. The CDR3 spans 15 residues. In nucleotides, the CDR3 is TGTGCCAGCAGCCCCGCGCGGGCTTCCACAGATACGCAGTATTTT. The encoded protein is CASSPARASTDTQYF.

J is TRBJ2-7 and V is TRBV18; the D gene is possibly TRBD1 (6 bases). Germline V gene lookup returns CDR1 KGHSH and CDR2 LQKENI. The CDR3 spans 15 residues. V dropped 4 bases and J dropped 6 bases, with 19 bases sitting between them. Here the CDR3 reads CASSLTGLGPGEQYF. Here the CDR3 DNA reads TGTGCCAGCTCACTGACAGGCTTGGGACCTGGCGAGCAGTACTTC.

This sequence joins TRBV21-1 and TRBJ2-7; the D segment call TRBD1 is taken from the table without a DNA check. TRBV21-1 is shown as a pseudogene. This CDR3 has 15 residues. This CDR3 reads CASSKRPGIPYEQYF. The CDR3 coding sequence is TGTGCCAGCAGCAAACGGCCAGGGATACCCTACGAGCAGTACTTC.

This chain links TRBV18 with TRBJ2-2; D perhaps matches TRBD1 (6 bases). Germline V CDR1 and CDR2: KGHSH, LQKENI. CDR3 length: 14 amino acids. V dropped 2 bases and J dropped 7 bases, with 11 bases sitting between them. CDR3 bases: TGTGCCAGCTCACCAGGGGGCTACAGCGGGGAGCTGTTTTTT. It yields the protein CASSPGGYSGELFF.

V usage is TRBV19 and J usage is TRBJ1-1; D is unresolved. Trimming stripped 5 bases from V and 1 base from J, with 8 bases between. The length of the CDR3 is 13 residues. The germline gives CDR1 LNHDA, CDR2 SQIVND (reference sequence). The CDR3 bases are TGTGCCAGTAGTTACGGGAGGAACACTGAAGCTTTCTTT. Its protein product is CASSYGRNTEAFF.

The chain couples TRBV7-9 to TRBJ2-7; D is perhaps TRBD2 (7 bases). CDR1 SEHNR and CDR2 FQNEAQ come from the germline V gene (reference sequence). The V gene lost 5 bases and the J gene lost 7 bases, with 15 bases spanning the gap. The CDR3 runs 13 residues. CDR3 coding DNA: TGTGCCAGCAGCCACCCGGGGGGCACGGAGCAGTACTTC. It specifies CASSHPGGTEQYF.

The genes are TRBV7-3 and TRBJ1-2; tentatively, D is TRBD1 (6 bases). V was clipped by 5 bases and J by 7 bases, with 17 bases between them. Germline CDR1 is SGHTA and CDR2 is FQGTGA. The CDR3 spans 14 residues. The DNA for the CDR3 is TGTGCCAGCAGCCCCGGTCCAGGGGATTCTGGCTACACCTTC. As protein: CASSPGPGDSGYTF.

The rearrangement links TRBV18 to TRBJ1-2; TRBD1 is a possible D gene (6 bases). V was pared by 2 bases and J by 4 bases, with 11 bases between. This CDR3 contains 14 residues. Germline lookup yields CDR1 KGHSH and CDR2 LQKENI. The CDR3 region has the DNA TGTGCCAGCTCACCAGAGTCGGACAGCTATGGCTACACCTTC. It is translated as CASSPESDSYGYTF. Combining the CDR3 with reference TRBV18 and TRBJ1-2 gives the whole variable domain NAGVMQNPRHLVRRRGQEARLRCSPMKGHSHVYWYRQLPEEGLKFMVYLQKENIIDESGMPKERFSAEFPKEGPSILRIQQVVRGDSAAYFCASSPESDSYGYTFGSGTRLTVV.

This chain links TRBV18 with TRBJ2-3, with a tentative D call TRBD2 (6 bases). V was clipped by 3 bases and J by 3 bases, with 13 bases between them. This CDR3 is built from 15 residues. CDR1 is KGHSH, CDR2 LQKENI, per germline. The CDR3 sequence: CASSPWGDRTDTQYF. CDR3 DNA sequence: TGTGCCAGCTCACCGTGGGGGGATAGGACAGATACGCAGTATTTT.

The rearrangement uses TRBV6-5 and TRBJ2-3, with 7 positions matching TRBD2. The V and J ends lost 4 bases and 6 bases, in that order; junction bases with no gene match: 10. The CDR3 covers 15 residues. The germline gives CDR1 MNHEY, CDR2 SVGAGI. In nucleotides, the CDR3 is TGTGCCAGCAGTTTGGGTCGGACTAGGGCCGATACGCAGTATTTT. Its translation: CASSLGRTRADTQYF.

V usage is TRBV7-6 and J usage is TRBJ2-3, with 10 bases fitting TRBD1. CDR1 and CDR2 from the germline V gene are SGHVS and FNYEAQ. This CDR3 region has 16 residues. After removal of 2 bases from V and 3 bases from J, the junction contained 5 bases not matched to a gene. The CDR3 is CASSLTRTGGTDTQYF. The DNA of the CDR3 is TGTGCCAGCAGCTTAACTCGGACAGGGGGGACAGATACGCAGTATTTT.

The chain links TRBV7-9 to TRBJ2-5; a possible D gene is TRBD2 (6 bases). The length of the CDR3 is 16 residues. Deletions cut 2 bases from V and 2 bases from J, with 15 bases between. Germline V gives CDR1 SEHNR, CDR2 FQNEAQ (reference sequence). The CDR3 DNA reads TGTGCCAGCAGCTTAATCGGAGGGTGGGCTCAAGAGACCCAGTACTTC. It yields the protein CASSLIGGWAQETQYF.

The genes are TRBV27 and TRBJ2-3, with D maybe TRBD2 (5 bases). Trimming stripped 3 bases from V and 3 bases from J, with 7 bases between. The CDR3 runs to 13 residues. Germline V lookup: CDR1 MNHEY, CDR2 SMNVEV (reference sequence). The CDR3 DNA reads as TGTGCCAGCAGTTTCCGGGGTACAGATACGCAGTATTTT. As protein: CASSFRGTDTQYF.

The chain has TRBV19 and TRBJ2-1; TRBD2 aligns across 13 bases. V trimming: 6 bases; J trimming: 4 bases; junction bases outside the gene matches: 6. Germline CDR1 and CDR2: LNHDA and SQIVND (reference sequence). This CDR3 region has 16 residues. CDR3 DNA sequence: TGTGCCAGTAGGGGGACTAGCGGGACCCGGTACAATGAGCAGTTCTTC. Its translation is CASRGTSGTRYNEQFF.

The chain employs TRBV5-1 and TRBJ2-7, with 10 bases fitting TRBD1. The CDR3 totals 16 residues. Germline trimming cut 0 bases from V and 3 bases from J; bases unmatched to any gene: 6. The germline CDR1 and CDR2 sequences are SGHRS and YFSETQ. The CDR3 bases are TGCGCCAGCAGCTTGGGTCCGGGACAGGGGTTCTACGAGCAGTACTTC. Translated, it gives CASSLGPGQGFYEQYF.

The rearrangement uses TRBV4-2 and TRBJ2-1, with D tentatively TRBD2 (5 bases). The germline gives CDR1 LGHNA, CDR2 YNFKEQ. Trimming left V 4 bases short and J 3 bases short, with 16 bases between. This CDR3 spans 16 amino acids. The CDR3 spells CASSRGGSVGYNEQFF. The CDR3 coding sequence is TGTGCCAGCAGCCGGGGTGGTAGCGTGGGCTACAATGAGCAGTTCTTC.

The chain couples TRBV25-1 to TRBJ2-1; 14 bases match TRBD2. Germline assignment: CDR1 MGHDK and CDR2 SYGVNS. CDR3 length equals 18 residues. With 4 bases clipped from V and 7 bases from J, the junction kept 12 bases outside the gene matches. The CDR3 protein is CASSGSGTSGSNWNEQFF. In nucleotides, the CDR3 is TGTGCCAGCAGTGGATCCGGGACTAGCGGGAGCAATTGGAATGAGCAGTTCTTC.

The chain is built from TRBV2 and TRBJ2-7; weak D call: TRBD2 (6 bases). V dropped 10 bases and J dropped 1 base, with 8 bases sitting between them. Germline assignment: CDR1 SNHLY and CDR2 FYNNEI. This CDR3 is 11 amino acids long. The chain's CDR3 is CATRGSYEQYF. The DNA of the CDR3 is TGTGCCACACGGGGGTCCTACGAGCAGTACTTC.

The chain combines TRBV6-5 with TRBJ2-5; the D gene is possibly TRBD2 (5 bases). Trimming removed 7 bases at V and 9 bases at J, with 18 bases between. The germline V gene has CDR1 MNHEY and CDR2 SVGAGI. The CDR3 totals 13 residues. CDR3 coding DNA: TGTGCCAGCACTCCCTCGAGGGCAGCGGCCCAGTACTTC. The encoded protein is CASTPSRAAAQYF.